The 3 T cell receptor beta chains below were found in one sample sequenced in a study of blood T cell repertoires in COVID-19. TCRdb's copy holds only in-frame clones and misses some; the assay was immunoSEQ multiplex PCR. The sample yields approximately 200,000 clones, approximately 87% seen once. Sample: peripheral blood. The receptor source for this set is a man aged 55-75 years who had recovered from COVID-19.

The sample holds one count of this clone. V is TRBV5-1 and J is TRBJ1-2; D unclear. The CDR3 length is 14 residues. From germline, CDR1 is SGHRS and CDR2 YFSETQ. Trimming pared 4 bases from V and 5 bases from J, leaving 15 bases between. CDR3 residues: CASSPPRDQYGYTF. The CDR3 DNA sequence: TGCGCCAGCAGCCCTCCCCGGGATCAGTATGGCTACACCTTC.

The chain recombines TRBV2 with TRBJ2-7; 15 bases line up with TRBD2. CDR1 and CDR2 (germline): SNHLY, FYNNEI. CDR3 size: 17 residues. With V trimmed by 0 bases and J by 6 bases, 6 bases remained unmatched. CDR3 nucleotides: TGTGCCAGCAGTGAAGCGAAAGGACTAGCGGGAGGGGTCGAGCAGTACTTC. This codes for CASSEAKGLAGGVEQYF.

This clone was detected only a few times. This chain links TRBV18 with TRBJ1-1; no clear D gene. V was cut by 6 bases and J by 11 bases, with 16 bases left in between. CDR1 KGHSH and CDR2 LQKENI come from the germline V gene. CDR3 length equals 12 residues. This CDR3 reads CASSTDNRRAFF. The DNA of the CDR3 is TGTGCCAGCTCCACAGACAACCGGAGGGCTTTCTTT. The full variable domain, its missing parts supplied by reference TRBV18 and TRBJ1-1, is NAGVMQNPRHLVRRRGQEARLRCSPMKGHSHVYWYRQLPEEGLKFMVYLQKENIIDESGMPKERFSAEFPKEGPSILRIQQVVRGDSAAYFCASSTDNRRAFFGQGTRLTVV.